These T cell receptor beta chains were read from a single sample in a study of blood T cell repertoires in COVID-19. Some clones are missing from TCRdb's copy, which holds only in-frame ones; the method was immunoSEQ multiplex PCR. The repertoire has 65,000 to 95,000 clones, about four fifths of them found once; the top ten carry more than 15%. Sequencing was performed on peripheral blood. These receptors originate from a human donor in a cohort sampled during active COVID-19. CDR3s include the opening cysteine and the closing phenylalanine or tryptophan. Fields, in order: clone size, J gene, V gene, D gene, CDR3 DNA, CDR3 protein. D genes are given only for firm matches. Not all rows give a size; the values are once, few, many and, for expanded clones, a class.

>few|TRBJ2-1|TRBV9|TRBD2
TGTGCCAGCAGCCCGCGCTCCGGGACTACCGCCCATGAGCAGTTCTTC
CASSPRSGTTAHEQFF
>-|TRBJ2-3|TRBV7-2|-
TGTGCCAGCAGCTTAGTTCTAGATGTGTATATCGATACGCAGTATTTT
CASSLVLDVYIDTQYF
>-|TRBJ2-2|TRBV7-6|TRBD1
TGTGCCAGCAGCTTAGATACAGGGGGCGGCGGGGAGCTGTTTTTT
CASSLDTGGGGELFF
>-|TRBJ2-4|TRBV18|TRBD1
TGTGCCAGCTCACCAAATCAGGACAGGGGGAGCATTCAGTACTTC
CASSPNQDRGSIQYF
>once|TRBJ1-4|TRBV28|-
TGTGCCAGCATGGTAGGGGTGGAAGAAAAACTGTTTTTT
CASMVGVEEKLFF
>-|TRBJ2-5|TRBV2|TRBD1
TGTGCCAGCAGCGGACAGGGGGCCGGGGAGACCCAGTACTTC
CASSGQGAGETQYF
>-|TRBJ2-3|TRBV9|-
TGTGCCAGCAGCGTAAGCGCCGGGACAGATACGCAGTATTTT
CASSVSAGTDTQYF
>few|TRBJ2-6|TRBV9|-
TGTGCCAGCAGCGTCGGCAGGCCTGAGTTGACTTTC
CASSVGRPELTF
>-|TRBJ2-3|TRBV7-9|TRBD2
TGTGCCAGCAGTCCTAGCGGGGGAAGCACAGATACGCAGTATTTT
CASSPSGGSTDTQYF
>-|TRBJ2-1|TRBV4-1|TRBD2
TGCGCCAGCAGCCAGTTTTCTAGCGGGAGCTACAATGAGCAGTTCTTC
CASSQFSSGSYNEQFF
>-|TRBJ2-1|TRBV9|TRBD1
TGTGCCAGCAGCGACCGGGACAGGGGACTTAGCTCCTACAATGAGCAGTTCTTC
CASSDRDRGLSSYNEQFF
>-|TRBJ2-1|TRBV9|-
TGTGCCAGCAGCGTAGACCCTTCCGGTTACAATGAGCAGTTCTTC
CASSVDPSGYNEQFF
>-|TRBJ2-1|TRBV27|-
TGTGCCAGCAGCCCTCCAGGGGACTACAATGAGCAGTTCTTC
CASSPPGDYNEQFF
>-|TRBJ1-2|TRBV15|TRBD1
TGTGCCACCAGCGAGGACAGGGGCCGGGGCTACACCTTC
CATSEDRGRGYTF
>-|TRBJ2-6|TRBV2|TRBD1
TGTGCCAGCAGTGTCTGGATCGACGACAGGGCTGGGGCCAACGTCCTGACTTTC
CASSVWIDDRAGANVLTF
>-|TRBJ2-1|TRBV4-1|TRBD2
TGCGCCAGCAGCCAAGATGGGTGGGACGGGGGGAACTACAATGAGCAGTTCTTC
CASSQDGWDGGNYNEQFF
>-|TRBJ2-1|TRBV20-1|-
TGCAGTGCCCGAGAGAGCCTGCAGTTCTTC
CSARESLQFF
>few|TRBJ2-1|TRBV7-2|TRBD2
TGTGCCAGCGCCTTGACTAGCGGGGGCTTATACAATGAGCAGTTCTTC
CASALTSGGLYNEQFF
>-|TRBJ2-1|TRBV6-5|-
TGTGCCAGCACTTATCTGCGGGGGCCGGCCAATGAGCAGTTCTTC
CASTYLRGPANEQFF
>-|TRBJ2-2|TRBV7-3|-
TGTGCCAGCAGCCCGCAACAGGGGAACACCGGGGAGCTGTTTTTT
CASSPQQGNTGELFF
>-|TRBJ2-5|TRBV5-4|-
TGTGCCAGCAGCCCTGACTTGGCCCAAGAGACCCAGTACTTC
CASSPDLAQETQYF
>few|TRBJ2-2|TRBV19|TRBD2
TGTGCCAGTAGTATTGGTAACGCGGGAGTCCTCCACGGGGAGCTGTTTTTT
CASSIGNAGVLHGELFF
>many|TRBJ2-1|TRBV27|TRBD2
TGTGCCAGCAGTTCGAGGCGGGGGGGCAATGAGCAGTTCTTC
CASSSRRGGNEQFF
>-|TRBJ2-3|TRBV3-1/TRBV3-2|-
TGTGCCAGCAGCCAAGGTTTACTTTCCGGGGATACGCAGTATTTT
CASSQGLLSGDTQYF
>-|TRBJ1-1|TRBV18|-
TGTGCCAGCTCACCTTCTCCGACGGGCACTGAAGCTTTCTTT
CASSPSPTGTEAFF
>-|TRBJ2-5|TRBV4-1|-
TGCGCCAGCAGCCAAGATCGGGGGGCAGCTCAAGAGACCCAGTACTTC
CASSQDRGAAQETQYF
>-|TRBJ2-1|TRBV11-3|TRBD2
TGTGCCAGCAGCTTAGAGGGGACTAGCGGGAAGACCAATGAGCAGTTCTTC
CASSLEGTSGKTNEQFF
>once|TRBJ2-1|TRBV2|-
TGTGCCAGCAGACAGGGTGCCGATGAGCAGTTCTTC
CASRQGADEQFF
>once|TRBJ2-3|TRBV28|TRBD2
TGTGCCAGCAGTTCAACGGGGGGAGCTAGCACAGATACGCAGTATTTT
CASSSTGGASTDTQYF
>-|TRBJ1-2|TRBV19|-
TGTGCCAGTAGTATCTCCGGGGTTCGGTATGGCTACACCTTC
CASSISGVRYGYTF
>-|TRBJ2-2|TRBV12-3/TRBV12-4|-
TGTGCCAGTCCGGACAGAAACACCGGGGAGCTGTTTTTT
CASPDRNTGELFF
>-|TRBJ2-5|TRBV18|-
TGTGCCAGCTCACCGCCTGAGTTGTCCCAGTACTTC
CASSPPELSQYF
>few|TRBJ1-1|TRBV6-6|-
TGTGCCAGCAGTGCCGACAGCGAAGCTTTCTTT
CASSADSEAFF
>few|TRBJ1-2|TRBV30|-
TGTGCCTGGAGTAGGGGTAACTATGGCTACACCTTC
CAWSRGNYGYTF
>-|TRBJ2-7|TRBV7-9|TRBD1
TGTGCCAGCCGGGACAGGGGCTCCTACGAGCAGTACTTC
CASRDRGSYEQYF
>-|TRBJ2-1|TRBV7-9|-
TGTGCCAGCAGCTTCGGACTCGCCCAGTTCTTC
CASSFGLAQFF
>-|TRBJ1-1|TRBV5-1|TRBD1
TGCGCCACCGCATCCGGGACAGACAACACTGAAGCTTTCTTT
CATASGTDNTEAFF